This T cell receptor (beta chain) was captured by sequencing in a study of T cells after yellow fever vaccination. Study findings and constraints: The study re-detected most primary-vaccination clones after the booster (96% CD4, roughly 90% CD8).

As for this clonotype: Its target is unknown. This could be a read error, since a much larger clone is one nucleotide away.

The germline CDR1 and CDR2 sequences are LGHDT and YNNKEL (reference sequence). The CDR3 is 18 amino acids. TCRdb re-called the 5' RACE reads with MiXCR, one entry per CDR3 protein. The top ten clones hold around 45% of a sample with about 73,000 distinct CDR3 sequences, around 7.7% of them seen once. The chain is built from TRBV3-1 and TRBJ2-2, with 7 bases matching TRBD2. This TCR came from a man under 40 who received the YFV17D yellow fever vaccine. The sample was CD8+ T cells sorted from PBMCs, taken on the day of the yellow fever booster vaccination. This CDR3 is CASSQGLAEPQNTGEQFF. DNA of the CDR3: TGTGCCAGCAGCCAAGGTCTAGCGGAGCCCCAGAACACCGGGGAGCAGTTTTTT.